This T cell receptor (beta chain) was captured in a study of Graves' ophthalmopathy and Graves' hyperthyroidism. The sample holds many counts of this clonotype. This CDR3 is 15 amino acids long. CDR1 and CDR2 from the germline V gene are DFQATT and SNEGSKA (reference sequence). V gave up 5 bases and J gave up 5 bases, with 21 bases separating them. Investigators amplified TCR beta CDR3 regions from RNA transcripts. The first-round RT-PCR employed HTBI primers together with the Qiagen OneStep RT-PCR kit. A multiplex PCR was then performed as the second round. Each CDR3 protein is one row after TCRdb ran MiXCR on the multiplex PCR reads. The sample includes 200,000 to 250,000 distinct CDR3 sequences, about 22% seen only once; the top ten take about 46%.

The V call is TRBV20-1, the J call TRBJ2-5, with D perhaps matching TRBD2 (6 bases). The sequence was obtained from a woman aged 45-60 years with Graves' ophthalmopathy. The source material was peripheral blood. CDR3 amino acids: CSAPQARRAVETQYF. In DNA form, the CDR3 reads TGCAGTGCTCCACAAGCTCGGAGGGCCGTTGAGACCCAGTACTTC.